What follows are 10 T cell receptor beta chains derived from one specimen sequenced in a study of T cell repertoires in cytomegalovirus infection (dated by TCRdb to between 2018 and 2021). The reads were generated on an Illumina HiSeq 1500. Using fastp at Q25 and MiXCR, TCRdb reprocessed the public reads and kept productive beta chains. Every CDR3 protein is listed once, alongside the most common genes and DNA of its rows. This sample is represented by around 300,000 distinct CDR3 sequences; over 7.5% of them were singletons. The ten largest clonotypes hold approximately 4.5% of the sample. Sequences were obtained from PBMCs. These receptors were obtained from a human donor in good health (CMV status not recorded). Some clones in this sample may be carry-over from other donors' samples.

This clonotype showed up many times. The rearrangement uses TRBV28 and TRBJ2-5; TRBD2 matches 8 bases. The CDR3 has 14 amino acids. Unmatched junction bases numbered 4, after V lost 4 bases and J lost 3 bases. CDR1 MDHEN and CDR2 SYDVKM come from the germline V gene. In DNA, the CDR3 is TGTGCCAGCAGTTCAGCGGGAGTTGAAGAGACCCAGTACTTC. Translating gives CASSSAGVEETQYF.

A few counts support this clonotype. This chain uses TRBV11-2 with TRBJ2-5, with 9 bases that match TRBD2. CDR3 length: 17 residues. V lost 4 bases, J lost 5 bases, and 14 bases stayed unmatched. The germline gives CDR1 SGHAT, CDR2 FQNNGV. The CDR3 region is CASSSPRDSGRGETQYF. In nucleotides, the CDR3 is TGTGCCAGCAGCTCCCCCAGAGATAGCGGGAGAGGTGAGACCCAGTACTTC.

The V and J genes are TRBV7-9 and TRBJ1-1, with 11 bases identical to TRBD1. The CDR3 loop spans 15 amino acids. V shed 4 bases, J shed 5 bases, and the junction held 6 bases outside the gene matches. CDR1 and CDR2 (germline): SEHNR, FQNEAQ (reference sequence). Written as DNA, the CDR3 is TGTGCCAGCAGCTCGGGACAGGGGGAGAGGACTGAAGCTTTCTTT. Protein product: CASSSGQGERTEAFF.

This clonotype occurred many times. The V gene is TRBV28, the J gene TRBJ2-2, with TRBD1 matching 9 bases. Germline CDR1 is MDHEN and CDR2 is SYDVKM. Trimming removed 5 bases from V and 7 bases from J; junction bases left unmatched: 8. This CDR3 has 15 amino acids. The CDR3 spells CASSPRDRAGGELFF. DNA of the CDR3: TGTGCCAGCAGTCCCCGGGACAGGGCGGGCGGGGAGCTGTTTTTT. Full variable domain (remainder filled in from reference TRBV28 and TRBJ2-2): DVKVTQSSRYLVKRTGEKVFLECVQDMDHENMFWYRQDPGLGLRLIYFSYDVKMKEKGDIPEGYSVSREKKERFSLILESASTNQTSMYLCASSPRDRAGGELFFGEGSRLTVL.

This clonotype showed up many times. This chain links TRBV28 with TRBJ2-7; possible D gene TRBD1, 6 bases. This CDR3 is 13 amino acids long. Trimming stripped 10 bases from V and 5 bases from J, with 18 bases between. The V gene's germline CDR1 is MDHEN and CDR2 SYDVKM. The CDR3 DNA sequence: TGTGCCATCGAAGACAGGAACTTTAACGAGCAGTACTTC. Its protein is CAIEDRNFNEQYF.

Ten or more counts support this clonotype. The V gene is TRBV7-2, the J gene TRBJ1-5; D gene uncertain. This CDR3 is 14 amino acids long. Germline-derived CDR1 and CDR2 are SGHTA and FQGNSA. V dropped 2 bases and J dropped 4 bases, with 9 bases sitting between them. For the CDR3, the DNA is TGTGCCAGCAGCTTAAGCAGTGCAAATCAGCCCCAGCATTTT. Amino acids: CASSLSSANQPQHF.

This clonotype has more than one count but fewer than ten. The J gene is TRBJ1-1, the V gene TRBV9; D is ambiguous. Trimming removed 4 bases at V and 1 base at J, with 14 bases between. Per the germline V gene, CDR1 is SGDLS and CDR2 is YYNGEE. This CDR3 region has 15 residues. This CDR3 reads CASSPRGNGNTEAFF. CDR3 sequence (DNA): TGTGCCAGCAGCCCTCGGGGAAATGGGAACACTGAAGCTTTCTTT.

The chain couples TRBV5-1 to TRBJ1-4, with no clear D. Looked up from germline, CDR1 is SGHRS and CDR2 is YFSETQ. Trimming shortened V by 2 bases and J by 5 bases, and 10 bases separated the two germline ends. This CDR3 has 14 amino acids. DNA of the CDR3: TGCGCCAGCAGCTTAGGGCAGTCCAATGAAAAACTGTTTTTT. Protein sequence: CASSLGQSNEKLFF.

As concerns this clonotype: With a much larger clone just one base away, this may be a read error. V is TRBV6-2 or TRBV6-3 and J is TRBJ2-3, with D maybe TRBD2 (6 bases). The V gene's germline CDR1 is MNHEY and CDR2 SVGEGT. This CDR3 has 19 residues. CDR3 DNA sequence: TGTGCCAGCAGTTACTCGGGACTCTTCCCTCGACCCAGCACAGGTACGCAGTATTTT. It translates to CASSYSGLFPRPSTGTQYF.

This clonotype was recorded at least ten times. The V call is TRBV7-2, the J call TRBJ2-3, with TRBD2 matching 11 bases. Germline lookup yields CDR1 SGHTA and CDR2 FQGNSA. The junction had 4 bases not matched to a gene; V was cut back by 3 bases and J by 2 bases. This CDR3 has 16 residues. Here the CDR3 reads CASSFTSGGFTDTQYF. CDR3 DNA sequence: TGTGCCAGCAGCTTTACTAGCGGGGGATTCACAGATACGCAGTATTTT. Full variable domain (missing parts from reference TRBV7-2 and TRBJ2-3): GAGVSQSPSNKVTEKGKDVELRCDPISGHTALYWYRQSLGQGLEFLIYFQGNSAPDKSGLPSDRFSAERTGGSVSTLTIQRTQQEDSAVYLCASSFTSGGFTDTQYFGPGTRLTVL.